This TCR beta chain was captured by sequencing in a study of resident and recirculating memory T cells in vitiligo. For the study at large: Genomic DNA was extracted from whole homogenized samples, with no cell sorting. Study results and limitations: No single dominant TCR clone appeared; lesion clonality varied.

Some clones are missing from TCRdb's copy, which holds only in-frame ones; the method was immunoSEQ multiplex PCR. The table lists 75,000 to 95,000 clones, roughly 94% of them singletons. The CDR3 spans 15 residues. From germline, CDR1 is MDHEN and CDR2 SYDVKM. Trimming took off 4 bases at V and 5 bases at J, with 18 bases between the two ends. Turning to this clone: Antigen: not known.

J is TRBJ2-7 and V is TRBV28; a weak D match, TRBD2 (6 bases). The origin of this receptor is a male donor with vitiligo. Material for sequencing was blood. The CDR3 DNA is TGTGCCAGCAGTTCCCCAACGGGGGTGGGGAACGAGCAGTACTTC. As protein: CASSSPTGVGNEQYF.